These 25 T cell receptor beta chains came from one sample sequenced in a study of blood T cell repertoires in COVID-19 (dated by TCRdb to about 2020). Libraries were constructed by the immunoSEQ multiplex PCR assay. TCRdb took this table from immuneACCESS and kept in-frame rearrangements with V and J called. Such tables lack part of the clones; where checked against another copy, unresolved V genes explain under half of the gap, and the rest is unexplained. The sample data list about 390,000 clones, and about 87% of these were observed just once. The top ten hold over 2% of the sample. The sample consisted of peripheral blood. Every receptor here comes from an older woman with COVID-19, enrolled during active disease.

The chain combines TRBV5-1 with TRBJ2-1, with D perhaps matching TRBD1 (7 bases). Trimming took off 0 bases at V and 4 bases at J, with 11 bases between the two ends. The germline V gene encodes CDR1 SGHRS and CDR2 YFSETQ. The length of the CDR3 is 15 residues. CDR3 residues: CASSLGGTAYNEQFF. The CDR3 DNA is TGCGCCAGCAGCTTGGGCGGGACAGCGTACAATGAGCAGTTCTTC.

This chain joins TRBV9 and TRBJ2-1; 8 bases match TRBD2. The length of the CDR3 is 15 residues. Germline V gene lookup returns CDR1 SGDLS and CDR2 YYNGEE. Trimming took 4 bases from V and 4 from J; bases not matched to a gene: 7. Written as DNA, the CDR3 is TGTGCCAGCAGCCCCAGCGGGGGCCCTTACAATGAGCAGTTCTTC. Its translation: CASSPSGGPYNEQFF.

The chain recombines TRBV2 with TRBJ1-2; maybe TRBD1 (6 bases). The V gene lost 8 bases and the J gene lost 13 bases, with 17 bases spanning the gap. The germline V gene encodes CDR1 SNHLY and CDR2 FYNNEI. This CDR3 spans 11 amino acids. The CDR3 DNA reads as TGTGCCAGCCGTCGTCAGGGGACACTCACCTTC. It yields the protein CASRRQGTLTF. Variable domain in full (rest from reference TRBV2 and TRBJ1-2): EPEVTQTPSHQVTQMGQEVILRCVPISNHLYFYWYRQILGQKVEFLVSFYNNEISEKSEIFDDQFSVERPDGSNFTLKIRSTKLEDSAMYFCASRRQGTLTFGSGTRLTVV.

This chain links TRBV7-2 with TRBJ1-1; 8 nucleotides align to TRBD1. Germline CDR1 reads SGHTA; CDR2 reads FQGNSA. The junction had 4 bases not matched to a gene; V was cut back by 6 bases and J by 4 bases. The CDR3 is 13 residues long. The CDR3 DNA reads TGTGCCAGCAGTACAGGGGGTGGCACTGAAGCTTTCTTT. Its translation: CASSTGGGTEAFF.

V and J are TRBV5-1 and TRBJ1-4; TRBD1 matches at 9 bases. The length of the CDR3 is 15 residues. Germline loops: CDR1 SGHRS, CDR2 YFSETQ. J was trimmed by 7 bases and V by 5 bases; bases with no gene match: 9. The CDR3 spells CASRARTGAGEKLFF. The CDR3 DNA reads TGCGCCAGCAGGGCCAGGACAGGGGCTGGTGAAAAACTGTTTTTT. Based on the CDR3 plus reference TRBV5-1 and TRBJ1-4, the full variable domain is KAGVTQTPRYLIKTRGQQVTLSCSPISGHRSVSWYQQTPGQGLQFLFEYFSETQRNKGNFPGRFSGRQFSNSRSEMNVSTLELGDSALYLCASRARTGAGEKLFFGSGTQLSVL.

Turning to this clone: Other nucleotide sequences from this sample produce the same CDR3. This chain uses TRBV19 with TRBJ2-2, with TRBD2 as a possible D gene (7 bases). V was shortened by 5 bases and J by 7 bases, with 23 bases between the two germline ends. The CDR3 has 17 residues. Germline-derived CDR1 and CDR2 are LNHDA and SQIVND (reference sequence). The CDR3 reads CASSARGGGPFIGELFF. For the CDR3, the DNA is TGTGCCAGTAGTGCGCGAGGGGGGGGCCCTTTTATCGGGGAGCTGTTTTTT. The full variable domain, in which reference TRBV19 and TRBJ2-2 provide the parts outside the CDR3, is DGGITQSPKYLFRKEGQNVTLSCEQNLNHDAMYWYRQDPGQGLRLIYYSQIVNDFQKGDIAEGYSVSREKKESFPLTVTSAQKNPTAFYLCASSARGGGPFIGELFFGEGSRLTVL.

The chain is built from TRBV12-3 or TRBV12-4 and TRBJ1-2; perhaps TRBD1 as D (5 bases). V was cut by 6 bases and J by 4 bases, with 12 bases left in between. CDR3 size: 13 residues. The CDR3 is CASRFDSVYGYTF. Here the CDR3 DNA reads TGTGCCAGCAGATTCGACAGTGTCTATGGCTACACCTTC.

The V and J genes are TRBV30 and TRBJ1-2, with no clear D. Germline V gives CDR1 GTSNPN, CDR2 SVGIG (reference sequence). The CDR3 has 15 amino acids. The germline V and J ends were trimmed by 2 bases and 0 bases, with 13 bases remaining between them. The CDR3 loop reads CAWSRGTRSNYGYTF. The CDR3 coding sequence is TGTGCCTGGAGTCGGGGAACTCGGTCTAACTATGGCTACACCTTC.

The chain carries TRBV18 and TRBJ1-1, with D possibly TRBD1 on 5 matching bases. The length of the CDR3 is 14 residues. CDR1 and CDR2 from the germline V gene are KGHSH and LQKENI. V was cut by 3 bases and J by 0 bases, with 8 bases left in between. The CDR3 reads CASSPVQVNTEAFF. CDR3 bases: TGTGCCAGCTCACCGGTACAGGTGAACACTGAAGCTTTCTTT.

This chain links TRBV7-6 with TRBJ2-2, with a weak D call TRBD1 (6 bases). The germline CDR1 and CDR2 sequences are SGHVS and FNYEAQ. This CDR3 region has 18 residues. Trimming took 5 bases from V and 1 from J, leaving 20 bases between them. Here the CDR3 reads CASSPGDTTYQNTGELFF. CDR3 nucleotides: TGTGCCAGCAGCCCTGGGGACACAACTTACCAGAACACCGGGGAGCTGTTTTTT.

In this sample, this clone turned up once. V usage is TRBV2 and J usage is TRBJ1-4, with 7 nucleotides matching TRBD1. Germline assignment: CDR1 SNHLY and CDR2 FYNNEI. This CDR3 is built from 17 residues. Germline trimming cut 5 bases from V and 3 bases from J; bases unmatched to any gene: 12. The CDR3 nucleotides read TGTGCCAGCAGTCCCGGACAGGCAGGGTTGGCTAATGAAAAACTGTTTTTT. Its translation: CASSPGQAGLANEKLFF.

J is TRBJ1-2 and V is TRBV6-5; a weak D match, TRBD1 (5 bases). The CDR3 length is 11 residues. The ends were cut back, 10 bases at V and 1 base at J, with 7 bases in the middle. Germline loops: CDR1 MNHEY, CDR2 SVGAGI. CDR3 sequence reads: CATQGNYGYTF. For the CDR3, the DNA is TGTGCCACCCAGGGTAACTATGGCTACACCTTC.

CDR3 loop: CASSPSTGDSPLHF. DNA for the CDR3: TGTGCCAGCTCACCATCGACAGGGGATTCACCCCTCCACTTT. This chain joins TRBV18 and TRBJ1-6, with 8 nucleotides matching TRBD1. Looked up from germline, CDR1 is KGHSH and CDR2 is LQKENI. After removal of 2 bases from V and 8 bases from J, the junction contained 2 bases not matched to a gene. CDR3 size: 14 residues. Combining the CDR3 with reference TRBV18 and TRBJ1-6 gives the whole variable domain NAGVMQNPRHLVRRRGQEARLRCSPMKGHSHVYWYRQLPEEGLKFMVYLQKENIIDESGMPKERFSAEFPKEGPSILRIQQVVRGDSAAYFCASSPSTGDSPLHFGNGTRLTVT.

In this sample, this clone turned up a few times. The CDR3 here is CATRRLNQPQHF. CDR3 sequence (DNA): TGTGCCACCAGGCGCCTCAATCAGCCCCAGCATTTT. The chain couples TRBV2 to TRBJ1-5; D gene uncertain. CDR3 length equals 12 residues. Germline V gene data show CDR1 as SNHLY and CDR2 as FYNNEI. With 10 bases removed from V and 3 bases from J, the gap between germline ends came to 10 bases.

V is TRBV5-1 and J is TRBJ2-7, with unresolved D. The CDR3 sequence is 15 residues long. Germline loops: CDR1 SGHRS, CDR2 YFSETQ. Trimming stripped 7 bases from V and 2 bases from J, with 19 bases between. CDR3 sequence: CASGPLGVSAYEQYF. In DNA form, the CDR3 reads TGCGCCAGCGGCCCATTAGGAGTATCCGCCTACGAGCAGTACTTC.

The CDR3 region has the DNA TGTGCCAGTAGTCAAGGGTTAGTCACCCGGGGAAAACTGTTTTTT. This gives the protein CASSQGLVTRGKLFF. The rearrangement uses TRBV19 and TRBJ1-4; no reliable D call. Germline V lookup: CDR1 LNHDA, CDR2 SQIVND (reference sequence). This CDR3 region has 15 residues. Deletions cut 5 bases from V and 10 bases from J, with 20 bases between.

The V gene is TRBV28, the J gene TRBJ1-1, with TRBD1 matching 8 bases. The V gene's germline CDR1 is MDHEN and CDR2 SYDVKM. CDR3 length: 13 amino acids. Trimming took 10 bases from V and 5 from J; bases not matched to a gene: 9. CDR3 amino acids: CAIRGQGYTEAFF. The CDR3 DNA sequence: TGTGCCATCCGCGGACAGGGCTATACTGAAGCTTTCTTT.

The chain employs TRBV27 and TRBJ2-1; 7 bases match TRBD1. This CDR3 comprises 13 residues. In germline, CDR1 is MNHEY, CDR2 SMNVEV (reference sequence). V was pared by 2 bases and J by 7 bases, with 2 bases of the junction left unmatched. This CDR3 reads CASSLQGVNEQFF. CDR3 sequence (DNA): TGTGCCAGCAGTTTACAGGGGGTGAATGAGCAGTTCTTC.

This rearrangement joins TRBV11-3 to TRBJ2-7; D is perhaps TRBD2 (6 bases). V lost 11 bases and J lost 7, with 27 bases in between. This CDR3 region has 15 residues. Germline V lookup: CDR1 SGHNT, CDR2 YENEEA. CDR3 DNA sequence: TGTGCCGACTCGCGCCCGGGGGTCGCGGATCGGGAGCAGTACTTC. Its translation: CADSRPGVADREQYF.

In its sample, this clone was seen once. V usage is TRBV5-8 and J usage is TRBJ1-1; 7 bases map to TRBD1. Germline loops: CDR1 SGHTS, CDR2 YDEGEE. Trimming cost V 3 bases and J 4 bases; bases outside gene matches: 6. CDR3 size: 14 residues. CDR3 protein: CASSSTGSRTEAFF. The CDR3 DNA reads as TGTGCCAGCAGCTCGACAGGGAGTCGCACTGAAGCTTTCTTT.

V and J are TRBV5-1 and TRBJ1-2, with D perhaps matching TRBD1 (5 bases). V lost 1 base and J lost 8, with 9 bases in between. There are 12 residues in the CDR3. Germline lookup yields CDR1 SGHRS and CDR2 YFSETQ. The CDR3 bases are TGCGCCAGCAGCTTGTGGCGGGGCGGCTACACCTTC. Protein product: CASSLWRGGYTF.

This sequence joins TRBV9 and TRBJ1-2; D perhaps matches TRBD1 (5 bases). Germline V gives CDR1 SGDLS, CDR2 YYNGEE. Trimming shortened V by 2 bases and J by 4 bases, and 6 bases separated the two germline ends. This CDR3 region has 12 residues. CDR3 sequence: CASSVDSYGYTF. In DNA, the CDR3 is TGTGCCAGCAGCGTCGACAGCTATGGCTACACCTTC.

This chain connects TRBV4-1 to TRBJ1-6; 7 bases align to TRBD1. V lost 1 base, J lost 8 bases, and 2 bases stayed unmatched. CDR3 size: 14 residues. Looked up from germline, CDR1 is MGHRA and CDR2 is YSYEKL. The CDR3 bases are TGCGCCAGCAGCCAAGGACAGGGATATTCACCCCTCCACTTT. Translation: CASSQGQGYSPLHF.

V usage is TRBV27 and J usage is TRBJ1-1, with 7 bases fitting TRBD1. Germline CDR1 reads MNHEY; CDR2 reads SMNVEV (reference sequence). Germline trimming cut 6 bases from V and 6 bases from J; bases unmatched to any gene: 7. The CDR3 sequence is 13 residues long. This chain's CDR3 is CASSRQGWPEAFF. The CDR3 region has the DNA TGTGCCAGCAGCCGACAGGGCTGGCCTGAAGCTTTCTTT.

The gene calls are TRBV7-3 and TRBJ2-3, with TRBD2 identical over 12 bases. Germline values: CDR1 SGHTA, CDR2 FQGTGA. The ends lost 5 bases at V and 2 bases at J; junction bases unmatched: 5. The CDR3 extends over 16 amino acids. CDR3 DNA: TGTGCCAGCAGCCCTGGACTAGCGGGGTACACAGATACGCAGTATTTT. Amino acid sequence: CASSPGLAGYTDTQYF.